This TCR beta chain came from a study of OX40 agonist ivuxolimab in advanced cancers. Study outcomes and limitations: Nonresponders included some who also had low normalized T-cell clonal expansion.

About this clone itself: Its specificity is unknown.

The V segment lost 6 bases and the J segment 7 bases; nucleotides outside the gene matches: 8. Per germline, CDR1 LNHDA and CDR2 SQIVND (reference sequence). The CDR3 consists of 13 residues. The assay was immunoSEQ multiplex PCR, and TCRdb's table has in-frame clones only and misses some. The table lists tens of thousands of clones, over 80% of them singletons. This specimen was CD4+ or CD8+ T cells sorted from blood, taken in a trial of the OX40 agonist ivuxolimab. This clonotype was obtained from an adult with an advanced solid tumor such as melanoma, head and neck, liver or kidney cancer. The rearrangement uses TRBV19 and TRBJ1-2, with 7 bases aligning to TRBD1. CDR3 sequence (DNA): TGTGCCAGTAGGACGGGACAGTCTCCTGGCTACACCTTC. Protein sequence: CASRTGQSPGYTF.